The next 16 T cell receptor beta chains were all read from a single sample in a study of blood T cell repertoires in COVID-19. Clones were read by immunoSEQ multiplex PCR, and TCRdb kept only the in-frame ones, dropping some. The sample lists over 95,000 clones, more than 80% occurring once. Input material: peripheral blood. Receptor source: a woman in her fifties or sixties with acute or convalescent COVID-19.

The V gene is TRBV5-4, the J gene TRBJ1-4; tentatively, D is TRBD1 (5 bases). V lost 1 base and J lost 6, with 10 bases in between. The CDR3 is 14 amino acids. Germline V gene sequence: CDR1 SGHNT, CDR2 YYREEE (reference sequence). The CDR3 DNA follows: TGTGCCAGCAGCTTGCAGGGATTTGATGAAAAACTGTTTTTT. As protein: CASSLQGFDEKLFF.

The V call is TRBV6-6, the J call TRBJ2-3; tentatively, D is TRBD2 (6 bases). This CDR3 has 15 residues. Germline lookup yields CDR1 MNHNY and CDR2 SVGAGI (reference sequence). Trimming cost V 6 bases and J 3 bases, with 16 bases left between them. In DNA form, the CDR3 reads TGTGCCAGCAGCCCTTGGGGGGATAAGACAGATACGCAGTATTTT. Protein product: CASSPWGDKTDTQYF.

V is TRBV19 and J is TRBJ2-5; D may be TRBD2 (5 bases). The CDR3 has 14 residues. Trimming stripped 2 bases from V and 0 bases from J, with 7 bases between. From germline, CDR1 is LNHDA and CDR2 SQIVND (reference sequence). CDR3 nucleotides: TGTGCCAGTAGTATACAAGCGGACCAAGAGACCCAGTACTTC. Its translation is CASSIQADQETQYF. Variable domain in full (rest from reference TRBV19 and TRBJ2-5): DGGITQSPKYLFRKEGQNVTLSCEQNLNHDAMYWYRQDPGQGLRLIYYSQIVNDFQKGDIAEGYSVSREKKESFPLTVTSAQKNPTAFYLCASSIQADQETQYFGPGTRLLVL.

This rearrangement joins TRBV6-6 to TRBJ2-7; 10 bases match TRBD1. The J segment lost 6 bases and the V segment lost 4 bases, leaving 9 bases of the junction unmatched. Germline V lookup: CDR1 MNHNY, CDR2 SVGAGI (reference sequence). The CDR3 covers 15 residues. CDR3 sequence: CASSFQGQGGSEQYF. The CDR3 DNA is TGTGCCAGCAGTTTCCAAGGACAGGGGGGGAGCGAGCAGTACTTC.

The chain is built from TRBV30 and TRBJ1-3; TRBD1 aligns across 7 bases. This CDR3 has 16 residues. J lost 2 bases, V lost 2 bases, and 9 bases had no gene match. Germline V gene data show CDR1 as GTSNPN and CDR2 as SVGIG (reference sequence). The CDR3 loop is CAWSKGQSRAGNTIYF. CDR3 nucleotide sequence: TGTGCCTGGAGTAAGGGACAGTCAAGGGCTGGAAACACCATATATTTT.

The J gene is TRBJ1-1, the V gene TRBV6-5, with no clear D. This CDR3 spans 12 amino acids. V shed 5 bases and J shed 8 bases, with 12 bases lying between them. The germline V gene has CDR1 MNHEY and CDR2 SVGAGI. The CDR3 sequence is CASSKQQLEAFF. The DNA of the CDR3 is TGTGCCAGCAGTAAACAGCAGCTCGAAGCTTTCTTT.

The chain is built from TRBV19 and TRBJ1-5; 10 nucleotides match TRBD1. Germline V CDR1 and CDR2: LNHDA, SQIVND (reference sequence). With 3 bases clipped from V and 3 bases from J, the junction kept 8 bases outside the gene matches. This CDR3 region has 17 residues. CDR3 amino acids: CASSIGQGVPSNQPQHF. The DNA for the CDR3 is TGTGCCAGTAGTATCGGACAGGGGGTTCCCTCCAATCAGCCCCAGCATTTT.

The chain couples TRBV4-3 to TRBJ2-7, with 16 bases fitting TRBD2. Trimming took 5 bases from V and 6 from J; bases not matched to a gene: 10. Germline V gives CDR1 LGHNA, CDR2 YSLEER. The CDR3 runs 17 residues. The CDR3 reads CASSSGLAGGPGIEQYF. In nucleotides, the CDR3 is TGCGCCAGCAGCTCGGGACTAGCGGGAGGGCCGGGAATCGAGCAGTACTTC.

This sequence joins TRBV30 and TRBJ1-2; D might be TRBD1 (6 bases). Germline V CDR1 and CDR2: GTSNPN, SVGIG (reference sequence). V was pared by 0 bases and J by 5 bases, with 10 bases between. The CDR3 is 13 residues long. The chain's CDR3 is CAWSVTRGYGYTF. The CDR3 DNA reads TGTGCCTGGAGTGTAACCAGGGGATATGGCTACACCTTC.

Only one count was recorded for this clone. The chain is built from TRBV15 and TRBJ2-3; a weak D match, TRBD1 (6 bases). Germline CDR1 and CDR2: LNHNV and YYDKDF (reference sequence). Deletions cut 4 bases from V and 3 bases from J, with 17 bases between. The CDR3 length is 16 residues. The CDR3 region has the DNA TGTGCCACCAGCACCAAGTACAGGGAAGGGACAGATACGCAGTATTTT. Encoded protein: CATSTKYREGTDTQYF.

J is TRBJ2-5 and V is TRBV25-1; D might be TRBD2 (6 bases). The germline CDR1 and CDR2 sequences are MGHDK and SYGVNS. CDR3 length: 12 residues. Trimming removed 6 bases from V and 1 base from J, with 6 bases in between. In DNA form, the CDR3 reads TGTGCCAGCAGCGGGGGCCAAGAGACCCAGTACTTC. Encoded protein: CASSGGQETQYF.

This clone is a singleton in its sample. The rearrangement uses TRBV19 and TRBJ1-1; 7 bases are a match to TRBD1. Germline values: CDR1 LNHDA, CDR2 SQIVND (reference sequence). This CDR3 has 15 amino acids. V lost 5 bases and J lost 6; bases outside the gene matches: 12. CDR3 amino acids: CASSPTTGMFAEAFF. In DNA, the CDR3 is TGTGCCAGTAGTCCGACGACAGGGATGTTCGCTGAAGCTTTCTTT. Looking up the rest from reference TRBV19 and TRBJ1-1 gives the full variable domain: DGGITQSPKYLFRKEGQNVTLSCEQNLNHDAMYWYRQDPGQGLRLIYYSQIVNDFQKGDIAEGYSVSREKKESFPLTVTSAQKNPTAFYLCASSPTTGMFAEAFFGQGTRLTVV.

The chain employs TRBV3-1 (or the pseudogene TRBV3-2) and TRBJ1-2; perhaps TRBD1 as D (5 bases). Germline CDR1 LGHDT, CDR2 YNNKEL (reference sequence). CDR3 length: 13 amino acids. The V end lost 5 bases, the J end lost 4 bases, and 11 bases lay between the germline ends. CDR3 nucleotides: TGTGCCAGCAGCTCGACAGCCCTCTATGGCTACACCTTC. Translation gives CASSSTALYGYTF.

The V and J genes are TRBV28 and TRBJ2-5; D might be TRBD1 (6 bases). The germline V gene encodes CDR1 MDHEN and CDR2 SYDVKM. The CDR3 is made up of 17 amino acids. V gave up 6 bases and J gave up 4 bases, with 24 bases separating them. The CDR3 bases are TGTGCCAGCAGATACGACAGGTTATTAGAGGGGTTAGAGACCCAGTACTTC. It specifies CASRYDRLLEGLETQYF.

The chain carries TRBV10-3 and TRBJ2-1, with 14 bases aligning to TRBD2. The CDR3 consists of 15 residues. V lost 6 bases to trimming and J lost 5 bases; unmatched junction nucleotides: 3. The germline V gene encodes CDR1 ENHRY and CDR2 SYGVKD. CDR3 sequence: CAISGTSGSNNEQFF. The CDR3 region has the DNA TGTGCCATCAGCGGGACTAGCGGGAGTAACAATGAGCAGTTCTTC.

The chain is built from TRBV19 and TRBJ1-3; D call uncertain. Germline V lookup: CDR1 LNHDA, CDR2 SQIVND (reference sequence). The CDR3 is 15 amino acids. Trimming took 8 bases from V and 0 from J, leaving 14 bases between them. For the CDR3, the DNA is TGTGCCAGTTCGACAACCCTACTCTCTGGAAACACCATATATTTT. The encoded protein is CASSTTLLSGNTIYF.